Shown below are 21 T cell receptor beta chains from a single sample sequenced in a study of cytomegalovirus exposure and HLA in healthy donors. The PCR used 60 Vbeta and 13 Jbeta primers. Here immunoSEQ multiplex PCR was the method, and the copy in TCRdb shows in-frame clones only, minus some. Its table lists under 90,000 clones. Sequencing was performed on PBMCs. The receptor set was obtained from a female donor in good health and CMV-seropositive.

The rearrangement joins TRBV10-3 to TRBJ1-1; D uncertain. The V gene lost 0 bases and the J gene lost 5 bases, with 10 bases spanning the gap. Per the germline V gene, CDR1 is ENHRY and CDR2 is SYGVKD. This CDR3 spans 14 amino acids. Here the CDR3 reads CAISESGGGTEAFF. The CDR3 DNA is TGTGCCATCAGTGAGTCTGGAGGAGGGACTGAAGCTTTCTTT.

CDR3 in DNA: TGCGCCAGCAGCTTCTATCCTAGCGGGGGTAACAATGAGCAGTTCTTC. This codes for CASSFYPSGGNNEQFF. This chain links TRBV5-1 with TRBJ2-1; 10 bases are a match to TRBD2. The CDR3 spans 16 residues. The germline gives CDR1 SGHRS, CDR2 YFSETQ. The V and J ends lost 2 bases and 5 bases, in that order; junction bases with no gene match: 7.

The rearrangement links TRBV30 to TRBJ2-6; D call uncertain. The germline V and J ends were trimmed by 1 base and 4 bases, with 8 bases remaining between them. The germline CDR1 and CDR2 sequences are GTSNPN and SVGIG (reference sequence). This CDR3 comprises 14 residues. The CDR3: CAWSARPGANVLTF. CDR3 bases: TGTGCCTGGAGTGCCAGGCCCGGGGCCAACGTCCTGACTTTC.

The chain has TRBV6-5 and TRBJ1-4, with D maybe TRBD1 (5 bases). V lost 0 bases and J 8 bases, leaving 13 bases between the germline ends. Germline V lookup: CDR1 MNHEY, CDR2 SVGAGI. The CDR3 sequence is 15 residues long. For the CDR3, the DNA is TGTGCCAGCAGTTACTCGAGCAGGGCCCGGGAAAAACTGTTTTTT. This codes for CASSYSSRAREKLFF.

The CDR3 loop reads CASSLSGTGNTEAFF. In nucleotides, the CDR3 is TGCGCCAGCAGCCTCTCAGGGACAGGAAACACTGAAGCTTTCTTT. The chain links TRBV5-1 to TRBJ1-1, with TRBD1 matching over 8 bases. The CDR3 spans 15 residues. The ends lost 4 bases at V and 2 bases at J; junction bases unmatched: 7. Germline V gives CDR1 SGHRS, CDR2 YFSETQ. Supplemented by reference TRBV5-1 and TRBJ1-1, the full variable domain reads KAGVTQTPRYLIKTRGQQVTLSCSPISGHRSVSWYQQTPGQGLQFLFEYFSETQRNKGNFPGRFSGRQFSNSRSEMNVSTLELGDSALYLCASSLSGTGNTEAFFGQGTRLTVV.

The rearrangement uses TRBV15 and TRBJ2-3; a possible D gene is TRBD1 (6 bases). The germline CDR1 and CDR2 sequences are LNHNV and YYDKDF (reference sequence). This CDR3 contains 13 residues. The V and J ends lost 5 bases and 6 bases respectively, with 12 bases between them. CDR3 nucleotide sequence: TGTGCCACCAGCTTACAGGGACCCGATACGCAGTATTTT. This encodes CATSLQGPDTQYF. The whole variable domain, remainder taken from reference TRBV15 and TRBJ2-3, is DAMVIQNPRYQVTQFGKPVTLSCSQTLNHNVMYWYQQKSSQAPKLLFHYYDKDFNNEADTPDNFQSRRPNTSFCFLDIRSPGLGDTAMYLCATSLQGPDTQYFGPGTRLTVL.

The chain links TRBV4-3 to TRBJ2-2; no clear D. The CDR3 length is 12 residues. Trimming took 1 base from V and 8 from J, leaving 5 bases between them. Germline V gene sequence: CDR1 LGHNA, CDR2 YSLEER. This chain's CDR3 is CASSQVRGELFF. For the CDR3, the DNA is TGCGCCAGCAGCCAAGTTCGGGGGGAGCTGTTTTTT.

V usage is TRBV15 and J usage is TRBJ2-2; D unresolved. The germline gives CDR1 LNHNV, CDR2 YYDKDF (reference sequence). The CDR3 runs 11 residues. V was trimmed by 5 bases and J by 7 bases, leaving 5 bases between them. The CDR3 region is CATSGGGELFF. DNA for the CDR3: TGTGCCACCAGCGGCGGCGGGGAGCTGTTTTTT.

The chain is built from TRBV28 and TRBJ2-7, with 8 bases identical to TRBD1. V lost 5 bases, J lost 5 bases, and 11 bases stayed unmatched. This CDR3 region has 15 residues. Germline V gene data show CDR1 as MDHEN and CDR2 as SYDVKM. For the CDR3, the DNA is TGTGCCAGCAGTGCGGACAGGGAGGACCTCCACGAGCAGTACTTC. Translation gives CASSADREDLHEQYF. Full variable domain (remainder filled in from reference TRBV28 and TRBJ2-7): DVKVTQSSRYLVKRTGEKVFLECVQDMDHENMFWYRQDPGLGLRLIYFSYDVKMKEKGDIPEGYSVSREKKERFSLILESASTNQTSMYLCASSADREDLHEQYFGPGTRLTVT.

This chain joins TRBV4-3 and TRBJ2-2; TRBD2 matches 9 bases. Germline V gene lookup returns CDR1 LGHNA and CDR2 YSLEER. This CDR3 region has 17 residues. V lost 0 bases and J lost 7; bases outside the gene matches: 9. CDR3 in DNA: TGCGCCAGCAGCCAAGATATCGGCGGGGGGGCGCACGGGGAGCTGTTTTTT. The encoded protein is CASSQDIGGGAHGELFF.

The chain employs TRBV4-3 and TRBJ1-1, with D unresolved. V shed 0 bases and J shed 6 bases, with 8 bases lying between them. Germline V gene data show CDR1 as LGHNA and CDR2 as YSLEER. The CDR3 sequence is 13 residues long. The DNA for the CDR3 is TGCGCCAGCAGCCAAGAAGGAGGATCTGAAGCTTTCTTT. This encodes CASSQEGGSEAFF.

V usage is TRBV27 and J usage is TRBJ2-1; 8 bases are shared with TRBD1. The V segment lost 4 bases and the J segment 3 bases; nucleotides outside the gene matches: 11. The CDR3 covers 17 residues. The germline gives CDR1 MNHEY, CDR2 SMNVEV (reference sequence). The CDR3: CASSSQIRTGGYNEQFF. The CDR3 nucleotides are TGTGCCAGCAGTTCCCAGATAAGAACAGGGGGCTACAATGAGCAGTTCTTC.

The rearrangement joins TRBV9 to TRBJ2-7; 9 nucleotides align to TRBD1. Germline V gene lookup returns CDR1 SGDLS and CDR2 YYNGEE. V lost 0 bases, J lost 4 bases, and 11 bases stayed unmatched. This CDR3 contains 17 residues. This chain's CDR3 is CASSVGDREGDGYEQYF. The CDR3 region has the DNA TGTGCCAGCAGCGTAGGGGACAGGGAAGGAGACGGTTACGAGCAGTACTTC.

The chain carries TRBV7-9 and TRBJ2-2; D unresolved. Trimming took off 0 bases at V and 1 base at J, with 18 bases between the two ends. Per the germline V gene, CDR1 is SEHNR and CDR2 is FQNEAQ (reference sequence). The CDR3 runs 19 residues. The CDR3 here is CASSLAQVVREKNTGELFF. CDR3 DNA sequence: TGTGCCAGCAGCTTAGCGCAGGTAGTGAGAGAAAAGAACACCGGGGAGCTGTTTTTT.

V and J are TRBV18 and TRBJ1-3, with D hard to call. The germline V gene encodes CDR1 KGHSH and CDR2 LQKENI. The V and J ends lost 3 bases and 0 bases respectively, with 6 bases between them. The CDR3 has 14 residues. The CDR3 region is CASSPGLSGNTIYF. The CDR3 DNA sequence: TGTGCCAGCTCACCCGGACTCTCTGGAAACACCATATATTTT.

The chain joins TRBV6-6 to TRBJ2-2; 10 bases map to TRBD1. The CDR3 contains 16 residues. V was clipped by 2 bases and J by 6 bases; unmatched bases: 6. CDR1 and CDR2 (germline): MNHNY, SVGAGI (reference sequence). The CDR3 is CASSYGHGQGAGELFF. CDR3 sequence (DNA): TGTGCCAGCAGTTACGGACATGGACAGGGGGCCGGGGAGCTGTTTTTT.

The V gene is TRBV11-3, the J gene TRBJ2-3; unclear D gene. CDR1 is SGHNT and CDR2 is YENEEA in the germline V gene. The germline V and J ends were trimmed by 5 bases and 6 bases, with 12 bases remaining between them. This CDR3 contains 13 residues. Here the CDR3 reads CASSTRTGDTQYF. CDR3 nucleotides: TGTGCCAGCAGCACCCGTACTGGTGATACGCAGTATTTT. Full variable domain (outside the CDR3, taken from reference TRBV11-3 and TRBJ2-3): EAGVVQSPRYKIIEKKQPVAFWCNPISGHNTLYWYLQNLGQGPELLIRYENEEAVDDSQLPKDRFSAERLKGVDSTLKIQPAELGDSAVYLCASSTRTGDTQYFGPGTRLTVL.

V usage is TRBV30 and J usage is TRBJ1-3, with 7 bases fitting TRBD1. CDR3 size: 14 residues. V lost 8 bases and J lost 4; bases outside the gene matches: 11. The germline CDR1 and CDR2 sequences are GTSNPN and SVGIG (reference sequence). The CDR3 protein is CAHIVGGKGNTIYF. The CDR3 region has the DNA TGTGCCCATATAGTAGGGGGCAAAGGAAACACCATATATTTT.

The chain has TRBV7-2 and TRBJ2-7; 8 nucleotides align to TRBD1. Germline values: CDR1 SGHTA, CDR2 FQGNSA. V gave up 0 bases and J gave up 2 bases; unmatched junction bases: 6. The CDR3 has 16 amino acids. CDR3 sequence reads: CASSLAGQGFPYEQYF. In nucleotides, the CDR3 is TGTGCCAGCAGCTTAGCCGGACAGGGTTTCCCCTACGAGCAGTACTTC.

The J gene is TRBJ2-1, the V gene TRBV9; 9 bases map to TRBD1. J was trimmed by 9 bases and V by 3 bases; bases with no gene match: 10. The CDR3 length is 15 residues. Germline lookup yields CDR1 SGDLS and CDR2 YYNGEE. In nucleotides, the CDR3 is TGTGCCAGCAGCGCCCTGGGGACAGGGTATCTTGAGCAGTTCTTC. Protein: CASSALGTGYLEQFF.

The V gene is TRBV30, the J gene TRBJ2-1; 7 nucleotides align to TRBD2. Germline CDR1 GTSNPN, CDR2 SVGIG (reference sequence). The CDR3 totals 14 residues. Germline trimming cut 3 bases from V and 0 bases from J; bases unmatched to any gene: 2. The CDR3 loop reads CAWRRGSSYNEQFF. CDR3 bases: TGTGCCTGGAGGCGGGGGAGCTCCTACAATGAGCAGTTCTTC.